This T cell receptor (beta chain) originates from a study of cytomegalovirus exposure and HLA in healthy donors. The CDR3 length is 16 residues. Unmatched junction bases numbered 2, after V lost 3 bases and J lost 0 bases. Germline V gene lookup returns CDR1 ENHRY and CDR2 SYGVKD. Primers: 60 Vbeta forward and 13 Jbeta reverse. Sequencing was performed with immunoSEQ multiplex PCR; in TCRdb, only in-frame clones are kept and a portion is missing. The sample lists more than 85,000 clones; around 75% were seen once. Overall study results and limits: It was reportedly the case that the classifier diagnosed cytomegalovirus status with high specificity and sensitivity.

On this clone itself: Its antigen remains unidentified.

This TCR was sampled from a man aged 25 to 45 in good health and CMV-seropositive. Input material: PBMCs. The rearrangement links TRBV10-3 to TRBJ1-1, with 12 bases lining up with TRBD1. CDR3: CAISDGDRGLNTEAFF. DNA of the CDR3: TGTGCCATCAGTGACGGGGACAGGGGGCTGAACACTGAAGCTTTCTTT.